Included here is one T cell receptor beta chain sequence, with context. The entry originates in a study of cytotoxic CD8 clonotypes in ibrutinib-treated CLL. Study context: The subjects consisted of 11 relapsed/refractory and around 15 treatment-naive individuals, with approximately 17 IGHV unmutated.

Sequencing was designed to attain a depth spanning 1 in 200,000 to 1 in 1 million T cells. Repertoires were generated with immunoSEQ multiplex PCR, while TCRdb's copy carries only in-frame clones and drops some. The sample yields some 14,000 clones, 70% seen once. The CDR3 contains 15 residues. CDR1 and CDR2 from the germline V gene are MDHEN and SYDVKM. V dropped 1 base and J dropped 0 bases, with 4 bases sitting between them. The clonotype comes from a human donor with chronic lymphocytic leukemia. The sequencing used PBMCs, collected before ibrutinib treatment. J is TRBJ2-6 and V is TRBV28; D remains ambiguous. CDR3 residues: CASSLSLSGANVLTF. CDR3 nucleotides: TGTGCCAGCAGTTTATCCCTCTCTGGGGCCAACGTCCTGACTTTC.